One and the same sample provided the 19 T cell receptor beta chains below, sequenced in a study of T cell repertoires in cytomegalovirus infection. TCRdb reprocessed the reads via MiXCR and lists one record per CDR3 protein. Among some 97,000 distinct CDR3 sequences, 23% were seen once, and the ten largest hold roughly 43%. The sequencing sample was made of CD8+ T cells from PBMCs. These receptors all stem from a human donor in good health (CMV status not recorded). Some clones in this sample may be carry-over from other donors' samples.

This sequence joins TRBV4-3 and TRBJ2-1; TRBD2 matches at 10 bases. Trimming took 1 base from V and 0 from J; bases not matched to a gene: 9. Germline V gene lookup returns CDR1 LGHNA and CDR2 YSLEER. CDR3 length: 19 residues. CDR3 nucleotides: TGCGCCAGCAGCCAAGGGACTAGCGGTAGATTTAGCTCCTACAATGAGCAGTTCTTC. Translated, it gives CASSQGTSGRFSSYNEQFF.

The genes are TRBV28 and TRBJ2-5; D is possibly TRBD1 or TRBD2 (7 bases each). V was trimmed by 3 bases and J by 1 base, leaving 18 bases between them. Germline V lookup: CDR1 MDHEN, CDR2 SYDVKM. The CDR3 loop spans 17 amino acids. The CDR3: CASSFYGGGTVQETQYF. The CDR3 DNA reads TGTGCCAGCAGTTTCTATGGGGGGGGGACAGTCCAAGAGACCCAGTACTTC.

V gene TRBV11-1 combines with J gene TRBJ1-1; D is possibly TRBD1 (6 bases). The CDR3 extends over 14 amino acids. The germline V gene encodes CDR1 SGHAT and CDR2 FQDESV (reference sequence). Trimming removed 5 bases from V and 4 bases from J, with 14 bases in between. The CDR3 protein is CASSPYRVGTEAFF. The DNA of the CDR3 is TGTGCCAGCAGCCCTTACAGGGTGGGCACTGAAGCTTTCTTT.

Many counts were recorded for this clonotype. The rearrangement links TRBV12-3 or TRBV12-4 to TRBJ1-1; D remains ambiguous. Between the trimmed V and J ends, which lost 2 bases and 1 base, there was a span of 11 bases. This CDR3 contains 15 residues. In nucleotides, the CDR3 is TGTGCCAGCAGTTTAACTCCCCTTCGGAACACTGAAGCTTTCTTT. It encodes CASSLTPLRNTEAFF.

This clonotype has ten or more counts. This chain links TRBV29-1 with TRBJ2-7; 7 bases are a match to TRBD1. Germline V gene sequence: CDR1 SQVTM, CDR2 ANQGSEA. The CDR3 is 12 amino acids. Trimming cost V 4 bases and J 3 bases; bases outside gene matches: 3. CDR3 amino acids: CSVAGTVYEQYF. The CDR3 bases are TGCAGCGTTGCCGGGACAGTCTACGAGCAGTACTTC.

J is TRBJ2-7 and V is TRBV19, with D unresolved. V was clipped by 1 base and J by 4 bases, with 14 bases between them. Germline loops: CDR1 LNHDA, CDR2 SQIVND (reference sequence). CDR3 length equals 15 residues. In nucleotides, the CDR3 is TGTGCCAGTAGTATAGGGAACACCGCCTCATACGAGCAGTACTTC. As protein: CASSIGNTASYEQYF.

The rearrangement joins TRBV7-9 to TRBJ2-7; TRBD2 aligns across 11 bases. The CDR3 is 16 residues long. Germline V lookup: CDR1 SEHNR, CDR2 FQNEAQ (reference sequence). The ends lost 2 bases at V and 4 bases at J; junction bases unmatched: 7. The CDR3 protein is CASSLPVAGGGYEQYF. The CDR3 region has the DNA TGTGCCAGCAGCTTACCCGTAGCGGGAGGGGGGTACGAGCAGTACTTC.

The chain is built from TRBV7-9 and TRBJ2-1; D possibly uses TRBD1 or TRBD2 (6 bases each). The CDR3 consists of 16 residues. Trimming stripped 5 bases from V and 0 bases from J, with 14 bases between. The germline V gene has CDR1 SEHNR and CDR2 FQNEAQ (reference sequence). CDR3 sequence (DNA): TGTGCCAGCAGCCAGGGGCACGGGAGCTCCTACAATGAGCAGTTCTTC. It yields the protein CASSQGHGSSYNEQFF.

This clonotype was counted between two and nine times. This chain joins TRBV6-2 or TRBV6-3 and TRBJ1-1; D is unresolved. V was cut by 3 bases and J by 0 bases, with 14 bases left in between. Germline CDR1 MNHEY, CDR2 SVGEGT. This CDR3 is 16 amino acids long. The CDR3, as DNA: TGTGCCAGCAGTTATACTTCTGTCACCATGAACACTGAAGCTTTCTTT. Its translation is CASSYTSVTMNTEAFF.

V gene TRBV4-3 combines with J gene TRBJ2-7; 9 bases agree with TRBD2. Germline CDR1 LGHNA, CDR2 YSLEER. CDR3 length equals 16 residues. Losses at the gene ends were 4 bases for V and 5 bases for J; bases not matched to a gene: 12. Here the CDR3 DNA reads TGCGCCAGCAGCCTGGATCGTTATAGCGGGAGTAACGAGCAGTACTTC. Protein product: CASSLDRYSGSNEQYF.

This clonotype was seen a few times. The V call is TRBV7-2, the J call TRBJ2-3, with 8 positions matching TRBD2. V shed 3 bases, J shed 3 bases, and the junction held 5 bases outside the gene matches. This CDR3 has 15 residues. Germline V gene sequence: CDR1 SGHTA, CDR2 FQGNSA. The CDR3 sequence: CASSFRGGLTDTQYF. Here the CDR3 DNA reads TGTGCCAGCAGCTTCCGGGGGGGCCTGACAGATACGCAGTATTTT.

In its sample, this clonotype was seen many times. The CDR3 spells CASSLWAYTEAFF. CDR3 bases: TGTGCCAGCAGCTTGTGGGCCTACACTGAAGCTTTCTTT. The chain is built from TRBV7-6 and TRBJ1-1; D remains ambiguous. CDR1 and CDR2 (germline): SGHVS, FNYEAQ. V was pared by 3 bases and J by 3 bases, with 8 bases between. The CDR3 runs to 13 residues.

The CDR3 coding sequence is TGTGCCAGCAGTTCCCGGACAGAAACTTGGTACGAGCAGTACTTC. Translated, it gives CASSSRTETWYEQYF. The chain has TRBV28 and TRBJ2-7, with a tentative D call TRBD1 (6 bases). The germline CDR1 and CDR2 sequences are MDHEN and SYDVKM. The length of the CDR3 is 15 residues. V dropped 4 bases and J dropped 4 bases, with 17 bases sitting between them.

Only a few counts were recorded for this clonotype. The chain is built from TRBV28 and TRBJ2-1; 10 positions agree with TRBD2. Germline trimming cut 2 bases from V and 9 bases from J; bases unmatched to any gene: 1. Germline CDR1 MDHEN, CDR2 SYDVKM. This CDR3 has 13 amino acids. The CDR3 region has the DNA TGTGCCAGCAGTTTAGTAGCGGGGGGTGAGCAGTTCTTC. Amino acid sequence: CASSLVAGGEQFF.

This clonotype was seen repeatedly, ten times or more. One junction end disagrees with the germline gene, perhaps due to a read error. The CDR3 protein is CASSLAGQGSVNAEAFF. The CDR3 DNA reads TGTGCCAGCAGCCTGGCCGGACAGGGGAGCGTGAACGCTGAAGCTTTCTTT. The genes are TRBV7-2 and TRBJ1-1; 9 nucleotides line up with TRBD1. Per the germline V gene, CDR1 is SGHTA and CDR2 is FQGNSA. This CDR3 region has 17 residues. Drawing the rest from reference TRBV7-2 and TRBJ1-1, the complete variable domain is GAGVSQSPSNKVTEKGKDVELRCDPISGHTALYWYRQSLGQGLEFLIYFQGNSAPDKSGLPSDRFSAERTGGSVSTLTIQRTQQEDSAVYLCASSLAGQGSVNAEAFFGQGTRLTVV.

The chain is built from TRBV11-2 and TRBJ1-6; no clear D gene. The V gene lost 3 bases and the J gene lost 7 bases, with 4 bases spanning the gap. Germline assignment: CDR1 SGHAT and CDR2 FQNNGV. This CDR3 is built from 12 residues. This CDR3 reads CASSLENSPLHF. The CDR3, as DNA: TGTGCCAGCAGCTTGGAGAATTCACCCCTCCACTTT.

This clonotype was observed a handful of times. V is TRBV28 and J is TRBJ2-6; the D is unclear. CDR3 length: 17 amino acids. Germline CDR1 MDHEN, CDR2 SYDVKM. Trimming stripped 4 bases from V and 0 bases from J, with 13 bases between. The CDR3 bases are TGTGCCAGCAGTTCCTTCTCCGGCAGCTCTGGGGCCAACGTCCTGACTTTC. This encodes CASSSFSGSSGANVLTF.

This clonotype was seen many times. The rearrangement joins TRBV20-1 to TRBJ1-3; D is unclear. CDR1 is DFQATT, CDR2 SNEGSKA, per germline (reference sequence). V was clipped by 0 bases and J by 0 bases, with 9 bases between them. The CDR3 has 15 residues. CDR3 residues: CSAREGTRSGNTIYF. For the CDR3, the DNA is TGCAGTGCTAGAGAGGGCACCCGCTCTGGAAACACCATATATTTT.

The CDR3 region has the DNA TGCGCCAGCAGCCAAGAATGGGGACCGACCTCCTACGAGCAGTACTTC. Residues: CASSQEWGPTSYEQYF. The chain is built from TRBV4-3 and TRBJ2-7; D may be TRBD1 or TRBD2 (5 bases each). The CDR3 runs to 16 residues. The germline V gene has CDR1 LGHNA and CDR2 YSLEER. V gave up 0 bases and J gave up 0 bases, with 12 bases separating them.